These T cell receptor beta chains were read from a single sample in a study of blood T cell repertoires in COVID-19. TCRdb keeps only in-frame clones here, not all; method: immunoSEQ multiplex PCR. Here the sample spans about 59,000 clones, roughly 80% being singletons. Sequenced material: peripheral blood. The origin of the receptors is a woman between 65 and 79 years old with acute or convalescent COVID-19. CDR3s include the opening cysteine and the closing phenylalanine or tryptophan. The D gene is left open where the match is weak. Clone size is stated in some rows and not others, as once, few, many or a class when expanded.

CDR3 protein	CDR3 DNA	V gene	J gene	D gene	clone size
CSASPPEDYGYTF	TGCAGTGCTAGTCCCCCGGAGGACTATGGCTACACCTTC	TRBV20-1	TRBJ1-2	.	.
CASGRGGTQYF	TGTGCCAGCGGAAGAGGGGGGACCCAGTACTTC	TRBV12-3/TRBV12-4	TRBJ2-5	.	.
CASSYVRTGGNYGYTF	TGTGCCAGCAGTTACGTAAGAACAGGGGGCAACTATGGCTACACCTTC	TRBV6-5	TRBJ1-2	TRBD1	many
CASSSKFGSVSYEQYF	TGTGCCAGCAGCTCTAAGTTCGGCAGCGTCTCCTACGAGCAGTACTTC	TRBV7-8	TRBJ2-7	.	.
CASSLGAAAKNIQYF	TGTGCCAGCAGTTTAGGGGCCGCAGCCAAAAACATTCAGTACTTC	TRBV27	TRBJ2-4	.	few
CASSPGTITDTQYF	TGTGCCAGCAGCCCAGGGACTATCACAGATACGCAGTATTTT	TRBV7-3	TRBJ2-3	TRBD2	.
CASSAQGQSSGNTIYF	TGTGCCAGCAGCGCCCAGGGACAGAGCTCTGGAAACACCATATATTTT	TRBV7-9	TRBJ1-3	TRBD1	once
CASSALDRGEPGYTF	TGTGCCAGCAGCGCCCTGGACAGGGGTGAGCCTGGCTACACCTTC	TRBV2	TRBJ1-2	TRBD1	.
CASSRVGNTIYF	TGTGCCAGCAGCCGAGTTGGAAACACCATATATTTT	TRBV13	TRBJ1-3	.	.
CASSLGIRGVGEKLFF	TGTGCCAGCAGCTTAGGTATCAGGGGGGTCGGTGAAAAACTGTTTTTT	TRBV7-9	TRBJ1-4	TRBD1	.
CASSYRGGSTEAFF	TGTGCCAGCAGTTACCGGGGGGGGAGCACTGAAGCTTTCTTT	TRBV6-6	TRBJ1-1	.	once
CASSLDRGYFNEQFF	TGCGCCAGCAGCCTGGACAGGGGTTACTTTAATGAGCAGTTCTTC	TRBV5-1	TRBJ2-1	TRBD1	.
CASTYGTGGGYTF	TGTGCCAGCACCTACGGCACAGGGGGCGGTTACACCTTC	TRBV12-3/TRBV12-4	TRBJ1-2	TRBD1	.
CASSQDRTGAGGTDTQYF	TGCGCCAGCAGCCAAGATCGGACTGGAGCGGGGGGCACAGATACGCAGTATTTT	TRBV4-1	TRBJ2-3	TRBD2	.
CASSLRQRTYEQYF	TGTGCCAGCAGCCTACGACAGAGGACCTACGAGCAGTACTTC	TRBV4-2	TRBJ2-7	.	.
CSLGVGGFF	TGCAGCCTTGGAGTAGGCGGGTTCTTC	TRBV29-1	TRBJ2-1	.	.
CAWSRGGNSGYTF	TGTGCCTGGAGTCGTGGAGGGAATTCTGGCTACACCTTC	TRBV30	TRBJ1-2	.	.
CASRSGGDTEAFF	TGTGCCAGCAGATCCGGGGGGGACACTGAAGCTTTCTTT	TRBV12-3/TRBV12-4	TRBJ1-1	.	.
CASSSRTGGTGELFF	TGCGCCAGCAGCTCGAGGACAGGGGGCACCGGGGAGCTGTTTTTT	TRBV5-1	TRBJ2-2	TRBD1	.
CATSDPSSVANYGYTF	TGTGCCACCAGTGATCCGTCCAGCGTAGCTAACTATGGCTACACCTTC	TRBV24-1	TRBJ1-2	.	once
CASSWGVGYGYTF	TGTGCCAGCAGCTGGGGCGTTGGCTATGGCTACACCTTC	TRBV7-9	TRBJ1-2	.	.
CSVRTGGKYGYTF	TGCAGCGTCAGGACAGGGGGAAAGTATGGCTACACCTTC	TRBV29-1	TRBJ1-2	TRBD1	.
CASSYSSNRVGNTIYF	TGTGCCAGCAGTTACTCCTCCAACAGGGTTGGAAACACCATATATTTT	TRBV6-5	TRBJ1-3	.	.
CASSPQGNYGYTF	TGTGCCAGCAGCCCCCAGGGGAACTATGGCTACACCTTC	TRBV7-3	TRBJ1-2	.	.
CASSPLGGKGGYTF	TGTGCCAGCAGCCCCTTGGGGGGGAAAGGTGGCTACACCTTC	TRBV7-3	TRBJ1-2	.	.
CASSRLEETQYF	TGTGCCAGCAGTCGTCTGGAGGAGACCCAGTACTTC	TRBV2	TRBJ2-5	.	.
CASSAQGQTKNEKLFF	TGTGCCAGCAGTGCCCAGGGACAGACAAAGAATGAAAAACTGTTTTTT	TRBV6-4	TRBJ1-4	TRBD1	few
CASSSQENTEAFF	TGTGCCAGCTCCTCCCAGGAGAACACTGAAGCTTTCTTT	TRBV18	TRBJ1-1	.	.
CASSQDRAVYEQYF	TGCGCCAGCAGCCAGGACAGGGCCGTTTACGAGCAGTACTTC	TRBV5-1	TRBJ2-7	TRBD1	.
CASSPVGGGSYNEQFF	TGTGCCAGCAGCCCCGTAGGGGGGGGGTCCTACAATGAGCAGTTCTTC	TRBV7-9	TRBJ2-1	.	.
CSVAESNYGYTF	TGCAGCGTTGCAGAGTCAAACTATGGCTACACCTTC	TRBV29-1	TRBJ1-2	.	.
CASSPRPGQRNTGELFF	TGTGCCAGCTCACCACGACCGGGACAGAGAAACACCGGGGAGCTGTTTTTT	TRBV18	TRBJ2-2	TRBD1	few
CSASGSGVGYEQYF	TGCAGTGCTAGTGGGTCAGGGGTCGGCTACGAGCAGTACTTC	TRBV20-1	TRBJ2-7	.	.
CASSPSQNRGWYNSPLHF	TGTGCCAGCAGCCCATCTCAGAACAGGGGGTGGTATAATTCACCCCTCCACTTT	TRBV7-2	TRBJ1-6	TRBD1	.
CASSFQDIYGYTF	TGTGCCAGCAGCTTCCAAGACATCTATGGCTACACCTTC	TRBV11-2	TRBJ1-2	.	.
CASESVASF	TGTGCCAGCGAATCCGTAGCCAGCTTT	TRBV6-4	TRBJ1-3	.	.
CASREGTGDNQPQHF	TGTGCCAGCAGAGAAGGGACAGGGGACAATCAGCCCCAGCATTTT	TRBV3-1/TRBV3-2	TRBJ1-5	TRBD1	.
CASSLLAGGNQPQHF	TGTGCCAGCAGTTTATTAGCAGGGGGCAATCAGCCCCAGCATTTT	TRBV27	TRBJ1-5	.	.
CASSLPGFNQPQHF	TGTGCCAGCAGCTTGCCAGGTTTTAATCAGCCCCAGCATTTT	TRBV7-9	TRBJ1-5	.	many
CASRPGTQNTGELFF	TGTGCCAGCAGACCTGGGACTCAGAACACCGGGGAGCTGTTTTTT	TRBV3-1/TRBV3-2	TRBJ2-2	.	once
CASSLEPPGQGAEQYF	TGTGCCAGCAGCTTAGAACCTCCTGGACAGGGGGCAGAGCAGTACTTC	TRBV7-9	TRBJ2-7	TRBD1	.
CASSYTGVTDTQYF	TGTGCCAGCAGTTACACCGGGGTCACAGATACGCAGTATTTT	TRBV6-6	TRBJ2-3	.	.
CAISDHRGQVNTEAFF	TGTGCCATCAGTGATCATAGGGGACAGGTGAACACTGAAGCTTTCTTT	TRBV10-3	TRBJ1-1	TRBD1	.
CASSPQGQGSSGNTIYF	TGTGCCAGCAGCCCCCAAGGCCAGGGATCCTCTGGAAACACCATATATTTT	TRBV7-2	TRBJ1-3	.	.
CASSQIQITDTQYF	TGTGCCAGCAGCCAAATACAGATTACAGATACGCAGTATTTT	TRBV14	TRBJ2-3	.	.
CASTPGRGQLKNTGELFF	TGTGCCAGTACCCCCGGGCGGGGCCAATTAAAGAACACCGGGGAGCTGTTTTTT	TRBV19	TRBJ2-2	.	.